This T cell receptor beta chain was retrieved from a study of control samples from healthy donors and cancer patients. Germline values: CDR1 MNHEY, CDR2 SMNVEV (reference sequence). Germline trimming cut 5 bases from V and 5 bases from J; bases unmatched to any gene: 10. CDR3 size: 15 residues. Libraries were prepared by immunoSEQ multiplex PCR; TCRdb keeps only in-frame clonotypes and omits some of them. The sample lists 150,000 to 180,000 clones, about 94% occurring once. This chain uses TRBV27 with TRBJ1-1, with 8 bases lining up with TRBD1. This TCR was sampled from a man aged 40-49 years in good health. The sample comprised blood. The DNA of the CDR3 is TGTGCCAGCAGTGCCAGAAACAGGGGGGGGACTGAAGCTTTCTTT. It codes for CASSARNRGGTEAFF.